This T cell receptor beta chain originates from a study of T cell responses to AZD1222 COVID-19 vaccine. Worth noting for this clone: Its antigen remains unidentified.

The germline gives CDR1 DFQATT, CDR2 SNEGSKA (reference sequence). The CDR3 spans 11 residues. General observations from the study: Females outnumbered males among donors, who were mostly white British; clonal diversity was possibly underestimated. Spike-specific TCRs gained breadth and depth after people received two AZD1222 doses. Only five to seven AZD1222 recipients were seropositive at baseline.

Measured with immunoSEQ multiplex PCR; TCRdb has only the in-frame clones, and not every one. The repertoire has about 110,000 clones, roughly nine tenths of them found once; the top ten carry roughly 3%. Material: peripheral blood, obtained on day 0 of MenACWY control vaccination. The J gene is TRBJ1-1, the V gene TRBV20-1; no clear D gene. The origin of this receptor is an adult in good health. The CDR3: CKAELNTEAFF. Written as DNA, the CDR3 is TGCAAGGCGGAACTGAACACTGAAGCTTTCTTT.